These T cell receptor beta chains were read from a single sample in a study of CD8 T cells in Susac syndrome. A single record per CDR3 protein comes from TCRdb applying MiXCR to the immunoSEQ multiplex PCR reads. The table shows 170,000 or so distinct CDR3 sequences, with 85% to 95% occurring only once. Sequenced: CD8+ T cells from PBMCs. The receptors stem from a human donor with multiple sclerosis. Each CDR3 is given with its conserved first and last residue. D genes are given only for firm matches. The size field is filled for only some rows; it gives once, few, many or a size class.

D gene	V gene	clone size	J gene	CDR3 protein	CDR3 DNA
.	TRBV5-4	.	TRBJ1-1	CASSLGKREAFF	TGTGCCAGCAGCTTAGGAAAGAGGGAAGCTTTCTTT
TRBD2	TRBV4-1	.	TRBJ2-3	CASSLRTSGRVPDTQYF	TGCGCCAGCAGCCTAAGGACTAGCGGGAGGGTTCCAGATACGCAGTATTTT
.	TRBV12-3/TRBV12-4	few	TRBJ1-1	CASSFSNTEAFF	TGTGCCAGCAGTTTTAGTAACACTGAAGCTTTCTTT
.	TRBV20-1	.	TRBJ2-5	CSARVGLQETQYF	TGCTCTGCTAGAGTAGGCCTCCAAGAGACCCAGTACTTC
.	TRBV7-9	.	TRBJ2-1	CASSLALATYNEQFF	TGTGCCAGCAGCTTAGCCCTAGCGACCTACAATGAGCAGTTCTTC
.	TRBV3-1	.	TRBJ2-3	CASSQALTNPDTQYF	TGTGCCAGCAGCCAAGCCTTAACGAATCCGGATACGCAGTATTTT
TRBD1	TRBV28	.	TRBJ2-7	CASSPRTGRSYEQYF	TGTGCCAGCTCCCCCCGGACAGGGCGATCCTACGAGCAGTACTTC
.	TRBV20-1	.	TRBJ2-7	CSASRRASYEQYF	TGCAGTGCTAGTCGCAGGGCATCCTACGAGCAGTACTTC
.	TRBV29-1	.	TRBJ1-2	CTTQETSNYGYTF	TGCACCACGCAGGAGACTTCTAACTATGGCTACACCTTC
.	TRBV9	.	TRBJ2-6	CASSVYSRVSGANVLTF	TGTGCCAGCAGCGTTTACTCGAGGGTCAGTGGGGCCAACGTCCTGACTTTC
TRBD1	TRBV23-1	.	TRBJ1-4	CASSTGVREKLFF	TGCGCCAGCAGCACAGGGGTTCGGGAAAAACTGTTTTTT
.	TRBV20-1	.	TRBJ2-1	CSATPGYNEQFF	TGCAGTGCTACACCGGGATACAATGAGCAGTTCTTC
TRBD1	TRBV28	.	TRBJ1-5	CANRQGPNQPQHF	TGTGCCAACCGACAGGGTCCCAATCAGCCCCAGCATTTT
.	TRBV4-1	few	TRBJ1-5	CASSRWGRNQPQHF	TGCGCCAGCAGCCGTTGGGGACGGAATCAGCCCCAGCATTTT
TRBD1	TRBV20-1	.	TRBJ1-2	CSAPGTGGCTF	TGCAGTGCTCCCGGGACAGGGGGCTGCACCTTC
TRBD2	TRBV20-1	.	TRBJ2-5	CSAPREVEQETQYF	TGCAGTGCCCCCCGGGAGGTTGAGCAAGAGACCCAGTACTTC
.	TRBV6-4	.	TRBJ2-3	CASSDSVTSSTDTQYF	TGTGCCAGCAGTGACTCTGTTACTAGCAGCACAGATACGCAGTATTTT
.	TRBV7-9	.	TRBJ1-4	CASSHPVGEKLFF	TGTGCCAGCAGCCACCCCGTGGGTGAAAAACTGTTTTTT
.	TRBV3-1	.	TRBJ1-6	CASSQEAGMWNSPLHF	TGTGCCAGCAGCCAAGAGGCGGGGATGTGGAATTCACCCCTCCACTTT
TRBD1	TRBV29-1	.	TRBJ1-2	CSVLGQGWYGYTF	TGCAGCGTTCTAGGACAGGGGTGGTATGGCTACACCTTC
.	TRBV24-1	.	TRBJ2-7	CATSDRGRPQYF	TGTGCCACCAGTGATAGGGGCAGACCGCAGTACTTC
.	TRBV27	.	TRBJ1-6	CASSLTQGPNSPLHF	TGTGCCAGCAGTCTAACACAGGGACCTAATTCACCCCTCCACTTT
.	TRBV6-1	.	TRBJ2-7	CASSPRQLYEQYF	TGTGCCAGCAGTCCTCGACAGCTCTACGAGCAGTACTTC
.	TRBV4-1	.	TRBJ2-7	CASSQAYIGGEQYF	TGCGCCAGCAGCCAAGCCTATATCGGGGGCGAGCAGTACTTC
TRBD2	TRBV2	.	TRBJ2-7	CASSELRGVSSYEQYF	TGTGCCAGCAGTGAATTGCGGGGGGTTAGCTCCTACGAGCAGTACTTC
.	TRBV28	.	TRBJ1-4	CASRPRPTARDEKLFF	TGTGCCAGCAGACCCCGACCGACAGCGCGGGATGAAAAACTGTTTTTT
TRBD2	TRBV7-9	.	TRBJ2-3	CASSSGLAGGPIGTDTQYF	TGTGCCAGCAGCTCTGGACTAGCGGGGGGGCCGATCGGCACAGATACGCAGTATTTT
TRBD1	TRBV20-1	.	TRBJ1-2	CSAAGTGRNGYTF	TGCAGTGCCGCAGGGACAGGTCGGAATGGCTACACCTTC
.	TRBV30	.	TRBJ1-6	CAWSTDRGSYNSPLHF	TGTGCCTGGAGTACCGACAGAGGCTCCTATAATTCACCCCTCCACTTT
TRBD2	TRBV12-3/TRBV12-4	.	TRBJ2-2	CASSLDAPGTRSGELFF	TGTGCCAGCAGTTTAGACGCTCCCGGGACTAGAAGCGGGGAGCTGTTTTTT
.	TRBV3-1	.	TRBJ1-2	CASSQDLRGDAYGYTF	TGTGCCAGCAGCCAAGATTTGAGGGGTGACGCCTATGGCTACACCTTC
.	TRBV5-4	.	TRBJ2-2	CASSLTASTGELFF	TGTGCCAGCAGCTTGACGGCTAGCACCGGGGAGCTGTTTTTT
.	TRBV7-8	.	TRBJ1-5	CASSPGWGEGQPQHF	TGTGCCAGCAGCCCCGGATGGGGGGAAGGTCAGCCCCAGCATTTT
.	TRBV30	.	TRBJ2-7	CAWSGDLSSYEQYF	TGTGCCTGGAGCGGCGACCTTAGTTCCTACGAGCAGTACTTC
.	TRBV29-1	.	TRBJ2-5	CYCGDTHLGETQYF	TGTTACTGCGGGGACACTCACCTAGGAGAGACCCAGTACTTC
.	TRBV6-5	.	TRBJ2-3	CASSYHSADTQYF	TGTGCCAGCAGTTACCACAGCGCAGATACGCAGTATTTT
.	TRBV5-6	.	TRBJ2-5	CASSLVTREETQYF	TGTGCCAGCAGCTTGGTAACTAGGGAAGAGACCCAGTACTTC
.	TRBV14	few	TRBJ2-4	CASNEDWGNIQYF	TGTGCCAGCAACGAGGACTGGGGAAACATTCAGTACTTC
TRBD2	TRBV3-1	.	TRBJ2-1	CASSPSGNEQFF	TGTGCCAGCAGCCCTAGCGGGAATGAGCAGTTCTTC
TRBD1	TRBV29-1	.	TRBJ2-7	CSVQDRGYEQYF	TGCAGCGTGCAGGACAGGGGCTACGAGCAGTACTTC
.	TRBV19	.	TRBJ1-1	CASTPARGREAFF	TGTGCCAGTACCCCCGCGAGAGGGCGTGAAGCTTTCTTT
TRBD1	TRBV29-1	.	TRBJ1-2	CSADWGPGQNYGYTF	TGCAGCGCCGATTGGGGTCCGGGACAGAACTATGGCTACACCTTC
.	TRBV19	once	TRBJ2-2	CATPNPYGELFF	TGTGCCACCCCGAACCCGTACGGGGAGCTGTTTTTT
.	TRBV5-1	.	TRBJ2-7	CASSSGYTYEQYF	TGCGCCAGCAGCTCCGGATATACCTACGAGCAGTACTTC
.	TRBV11-3	.	TRBJ2-3	CASSVGPGTSTDTQYF	TGTGCCAGCAGCGTCGGCCCGGGGACTAGCACAGATACGCAGTATTTT
.	TRBV20-1	.	TRBJ1-5	CSARENYSNQPQHF	TGCAGTGCTAGAGAGAATTATAGCAATCAGCCCCAGCATTTT
.	TRBV29-1	.	TRBJ1-1	CSVEHTEAFF	TGCAGCGTTGAGCACACTGAAGCTTTCTTT
.	TRBV29-1	few	TRBJ2-2	CSVRRGMSGELFF	TGCAGCGTCCGAAGGGGGATGAGCGGGGAGCTGTTTTTT
TRBD1	TRBV7-9	.	TRBJ1-2	CASSTGTEDTF	TGTGCCAGCAGCACCGGGACAGAGGACACCTTC
TRBD1	TRBV20-1	.	TRBJ2-7	CSARPRKWTGVHEQYF	TGCAGTGCTCGACCAAGGAAATGGACAGGGGTCCACGAGCAGTACTTC
.	TRBV7-8	.	TRBJ2-7	CASSLVDGSYEQYF	TGTGCCAGCAGCTTAGTGGATGGCTCCTACGAGCAGTACTTC
TRBD2	TRBV20-1	.	TRBJ2-1	CSAPLAGADEQFF	TGCAGTGCACCACTAGCGGGGGCGGATGAGCAGTTCTTC
TRBD2	TRBV29-1	few	TRBJ2-1	CSVGLDSYNEQFF	TGCAGCGTCGGACTAGATTCCTACAATGAGCAGTTCTTC
.	TRBV6-1	.	TRBJ1-2	CASSDVGFGYTF	TGTGCCAGCAGTGATGTTGGGTTTGGCTACACCTTC
.	TRBV6-5	.	TRBJ1-3	CASSYSGAENTIYF	TGTGCCAGCAGTTACTCGGGGGCTGAAAACACCATATATTTT